This TCR beta chain was sequenced during a study of CD8 T cells in Susac syndrome. The CDR3 has 15 residues. Germline loops: CDR1 DFQATT, CDR2 SNEGSKA (reference sequence). J gave up 6 bases and V 3 bases, and 11 bases lay outside the gene matches. Random-hexamer reverse transcription was applied to roughly 0.5 to 1 ug RNA. TCRdb processed the immunoSEQ multiplex PCR reads anew with MiXCR; each CDR3 protein has one entry. Of approximately 200,000 distinct CDR3 sequences listed, approximately 95% were seen once; the top ten hold around 0.076%. The chain joins TRBV20-1 to TRBJ2-7; 10 nucleotides align to TRBD1. The sample taken for sequencing was CD4+ T cells from PBMCs. The sequence derives from a human donor with multiple sclerosis. In nucleotides, the CDR3 is TGCAGTGCTAGTTCATTCTTCGGGACAGGGGCCGAGCAGTACTTC. It encodes CSASSFFGTGAEQYF.